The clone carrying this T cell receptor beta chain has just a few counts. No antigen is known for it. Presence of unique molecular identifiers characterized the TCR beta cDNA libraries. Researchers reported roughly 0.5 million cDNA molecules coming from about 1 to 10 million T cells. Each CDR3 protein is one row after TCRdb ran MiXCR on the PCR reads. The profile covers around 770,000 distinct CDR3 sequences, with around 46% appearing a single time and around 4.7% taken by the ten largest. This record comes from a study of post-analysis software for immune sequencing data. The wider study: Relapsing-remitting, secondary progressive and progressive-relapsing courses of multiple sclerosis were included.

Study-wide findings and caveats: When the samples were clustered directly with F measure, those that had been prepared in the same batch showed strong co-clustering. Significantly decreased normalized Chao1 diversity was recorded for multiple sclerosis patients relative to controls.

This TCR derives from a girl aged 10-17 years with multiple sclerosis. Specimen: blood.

The CDR3 is CASTAYSYNEQFF. CDR3 DNA sequence: TGTGCCAGCACGGCGTACTCCTACAATGAGCAGTTCTTC. J is TRBJ2-1 and V is TRBV12-3 or TRBV12-4; the D is unclear. Trimming cost V 7 bases and J 0 bases, with 7 bases left between them. The CDR3 consists of 13 residues.